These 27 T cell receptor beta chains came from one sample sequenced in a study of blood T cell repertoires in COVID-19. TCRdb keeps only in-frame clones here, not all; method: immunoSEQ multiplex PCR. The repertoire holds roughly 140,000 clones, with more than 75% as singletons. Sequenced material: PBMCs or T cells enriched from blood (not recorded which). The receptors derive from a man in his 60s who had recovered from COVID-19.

CDR3 nucleotides: TGCAGCGTTGACTGGGGCAGGGGGAATACTGAAGCTTTCTTT. This codes for CSVDWGRGNTEAFF. This chain connects TRBV29-1 to TRBJ1-1; 7 bases line up with TRBD1. The length of the CDR3 is 14 residues. V lost 3 bases to trimming and J lost 5 bases; unmatched junction nucleotides: 9. Germline V gene data show CDR1 as SQVTM and CDR2 as ANQGSEA.

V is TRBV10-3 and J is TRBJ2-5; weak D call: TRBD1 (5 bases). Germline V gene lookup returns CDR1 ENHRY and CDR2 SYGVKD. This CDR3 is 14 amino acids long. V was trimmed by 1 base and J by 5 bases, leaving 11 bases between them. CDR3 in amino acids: CAISELGAEETQYF. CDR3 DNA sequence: TGTGCCATCAGTGAGTTAGGGGCAGAGGAGACCCAGTACTTC.

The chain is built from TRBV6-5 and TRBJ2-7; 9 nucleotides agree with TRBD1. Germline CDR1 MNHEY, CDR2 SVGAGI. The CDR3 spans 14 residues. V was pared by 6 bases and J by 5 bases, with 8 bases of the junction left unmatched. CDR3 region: CASSRDRDLHEQYF. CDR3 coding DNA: TGTGCCAGCAGCCGGGACAGGGATTTACACGAGCAGTACTTC.

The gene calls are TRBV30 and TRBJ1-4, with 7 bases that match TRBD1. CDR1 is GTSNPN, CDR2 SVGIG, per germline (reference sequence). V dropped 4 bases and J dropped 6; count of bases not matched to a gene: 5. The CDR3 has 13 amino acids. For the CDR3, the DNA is TGTGCCTGGAATCGAGGGGGCGATGAAAAACTGTTTTTT. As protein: CAWNRGGDEKLFF.

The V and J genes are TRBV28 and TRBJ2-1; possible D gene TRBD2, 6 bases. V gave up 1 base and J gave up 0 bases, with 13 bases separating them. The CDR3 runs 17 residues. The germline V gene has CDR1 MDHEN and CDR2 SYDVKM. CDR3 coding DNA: TGTGCCAGCAGTTTATCCCTGGAGGGACGCTCCTACAATGAGCAGTTCTTC. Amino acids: CASSLSLEGRSYNEQFF. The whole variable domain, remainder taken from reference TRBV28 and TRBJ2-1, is DVKVTQSSRYLVKRTGEKVFLECVQDMDHENMFWYRQDPGLGLRLIYFSYDVKMKEKGDIPEGYSVSREKKERFSLILESASTNQTSMYLCASSLSLEGRSYNEQFFGPGTRLTVL.

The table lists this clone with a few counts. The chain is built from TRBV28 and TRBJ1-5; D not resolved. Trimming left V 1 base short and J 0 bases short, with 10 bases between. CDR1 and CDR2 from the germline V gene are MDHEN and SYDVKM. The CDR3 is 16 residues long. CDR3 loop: CASSLSGPYSNQPQHF. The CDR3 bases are TGTGCCAGCAGTTTATCGGGTCCTTATAGCAATCAGCCCCAGCATTTT.

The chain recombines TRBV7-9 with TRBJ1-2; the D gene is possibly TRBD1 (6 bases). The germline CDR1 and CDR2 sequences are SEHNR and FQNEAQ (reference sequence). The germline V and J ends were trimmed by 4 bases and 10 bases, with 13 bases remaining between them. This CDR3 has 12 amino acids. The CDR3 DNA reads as TGTGCCAGCAGCTCCCGGGACACCCACTACACCTTC. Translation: CASSSRDTHYTF. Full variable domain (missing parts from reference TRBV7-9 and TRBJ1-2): DTGVSQNPRHKITKRGQNVTFRCDPISEHNRLYWYRQTLGQGPEFLTYFQNEAQLEKSRLLSDRFSAERPKGSFSTLEIQRTEQGDSAMYLCASSSRDTHYTFGSGTRLTVV.

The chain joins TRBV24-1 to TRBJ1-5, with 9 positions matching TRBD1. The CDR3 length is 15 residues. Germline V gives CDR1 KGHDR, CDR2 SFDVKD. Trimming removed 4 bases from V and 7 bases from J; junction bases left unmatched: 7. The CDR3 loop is CATSEATGGGQPQHF. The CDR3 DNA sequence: TGTGCCACCAGTGAAGCAACAGGGGGCGGGCAGCCCCAGCATTTT.

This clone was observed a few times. CDR3 bases: TGTGCCAGCAGCCAAGGGTCAGGAACAGATACGCAGTATTTT. It yields the protein CASSQGSGTDTQYF. V is TRBV3-1 (or the pseudogene TRBV3-2) and J is TRBJ2-3; D uncertain. The V and J ends lost 1 base and 3 bases respectively, with 8 bases between them. The CDR3 sequence is 14 residues long. Germline V lookup: CDR1 LGHDT, CDR2 YNNKEL (reference sequence).

In DNA form, the CDR3 reads TGTGCCAGCAGCCAGGGGGTGGGACTAGCGGGGTTGGAGACCCAGTACTTC. It translates to CASSQGVGLAGLETQYF. The chain has TRBV7-2 and TRBJ2-5; 13 nucleotides align to TRBD2. V shed 5 bases, J shed 5 bases, and the junction held 11 bases outside the gene matches. The CDR3 contains 17 residues. Germline-derived CDR1 and CDR2 are SGHTA and FQGNSA.

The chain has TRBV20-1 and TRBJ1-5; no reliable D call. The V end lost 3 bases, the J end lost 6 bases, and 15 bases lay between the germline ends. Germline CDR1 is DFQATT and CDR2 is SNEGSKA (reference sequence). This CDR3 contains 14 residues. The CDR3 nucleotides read TGCAGTGCTAGTCCCAGGCTGTCAAGTCAGCCCCAGCATTTT. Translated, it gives CSASPRLSSQPQHF.

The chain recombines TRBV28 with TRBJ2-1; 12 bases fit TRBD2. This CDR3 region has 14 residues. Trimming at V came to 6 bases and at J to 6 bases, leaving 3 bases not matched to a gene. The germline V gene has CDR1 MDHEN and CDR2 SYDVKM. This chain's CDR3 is CASSGLAGFNEQFF. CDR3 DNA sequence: TGTGCCAGCAGCGGACTAGCGGGATTCAATGAGCAGTTCTTC.

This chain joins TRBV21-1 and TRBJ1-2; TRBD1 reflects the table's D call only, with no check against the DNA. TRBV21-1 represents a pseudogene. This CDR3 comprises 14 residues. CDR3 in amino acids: CASAQGLICYGYTF. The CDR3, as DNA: TGTGCCAGCGCGCAGGGGCTGATATGCTATGGCTACACCTTC.

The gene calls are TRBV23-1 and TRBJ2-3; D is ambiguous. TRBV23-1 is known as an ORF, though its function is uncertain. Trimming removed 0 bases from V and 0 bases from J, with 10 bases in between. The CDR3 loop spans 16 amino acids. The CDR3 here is CASSQSFQCSTDTQYF. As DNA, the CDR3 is TGCGCCAGCAGTCAATCTTTCCAGTGTAGCACAGATACGCAGTATTTT.

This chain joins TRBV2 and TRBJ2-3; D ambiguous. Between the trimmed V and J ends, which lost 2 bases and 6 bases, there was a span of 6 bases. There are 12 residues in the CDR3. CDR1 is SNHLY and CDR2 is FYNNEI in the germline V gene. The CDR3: CASSESTDTQYF. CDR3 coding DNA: TGTGCCAGCAGTGAAAGTACTGATACGCAGTATTTT.

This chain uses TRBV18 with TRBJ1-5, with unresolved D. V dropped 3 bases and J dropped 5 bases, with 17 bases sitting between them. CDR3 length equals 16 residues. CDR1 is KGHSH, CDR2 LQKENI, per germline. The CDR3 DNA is TGTGCCAGCTCACCTTCCGGGCCGGGAGGCGATCAGCCCCAGCATTTT. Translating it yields CASSPSGPGGDQPQHF.

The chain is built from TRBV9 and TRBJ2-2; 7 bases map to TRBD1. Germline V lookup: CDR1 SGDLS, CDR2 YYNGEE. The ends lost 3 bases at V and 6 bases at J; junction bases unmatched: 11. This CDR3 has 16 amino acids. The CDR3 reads CASSARQGGRAGELFF. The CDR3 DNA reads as TGTGCCAGCAGCGCCCGACAGGGCGGCAGGGCCGGGGAGCTGTTTTTT.

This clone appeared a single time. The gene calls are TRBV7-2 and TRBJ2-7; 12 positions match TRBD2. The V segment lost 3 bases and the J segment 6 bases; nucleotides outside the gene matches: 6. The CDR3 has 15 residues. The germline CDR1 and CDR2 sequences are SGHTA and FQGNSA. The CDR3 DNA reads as TGTGCCAGCAGCTTCCTAGCGGGAGGGCCAAGCGAGCAGTACTTC. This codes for CASSFLAGGPSEQYF.

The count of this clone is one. Here the CDR3 DNA reads TGTGCCATCAGTGAGTCAACAGGGGTACCCGGCTACACCTTC. Translation gives CAISESTGVPGYTF. The genes are TRBV10-3 and TRBJ1-2; 7 bases align to TRBD1. The germline CDR1 and CDR2 sequences are ENHRY and SYGVKD. J lost 8 bases, V lost 0 bases, and 6 bases had no gene match. The CDR3 covers 14 residues.

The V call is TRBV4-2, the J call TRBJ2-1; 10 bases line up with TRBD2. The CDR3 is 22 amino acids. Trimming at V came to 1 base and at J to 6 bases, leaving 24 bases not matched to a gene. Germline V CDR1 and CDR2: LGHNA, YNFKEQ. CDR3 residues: CASSQGRAGGATSGKLANEQFF. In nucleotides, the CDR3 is TGTGCCAGCAGCCAAGGGCGCGCAGGGGGGGCAACTAGCGGGAAGTTGGCCAATGAGCAGTTCTTC.

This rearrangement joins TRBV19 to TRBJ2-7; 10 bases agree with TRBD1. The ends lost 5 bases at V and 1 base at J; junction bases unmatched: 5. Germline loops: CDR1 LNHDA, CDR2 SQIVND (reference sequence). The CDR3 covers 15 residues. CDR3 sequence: CASSRQGARSYEQYF. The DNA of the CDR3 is TGTGCCAGTAGTCGACAGGGGGCTAGGTCCTACGAGCAGTACTTC.

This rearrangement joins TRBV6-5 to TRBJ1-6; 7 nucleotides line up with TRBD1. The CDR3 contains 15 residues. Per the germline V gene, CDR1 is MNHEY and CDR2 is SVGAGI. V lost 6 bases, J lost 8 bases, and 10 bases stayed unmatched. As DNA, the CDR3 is TGTGCCAGCAGCTACACAGGGGTTGGTGATTCACCCCTCCACTTT. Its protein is CASSYTGVGDSPLHF.

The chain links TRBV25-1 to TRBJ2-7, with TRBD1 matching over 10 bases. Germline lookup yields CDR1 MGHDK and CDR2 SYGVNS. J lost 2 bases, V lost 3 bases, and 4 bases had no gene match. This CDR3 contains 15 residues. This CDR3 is CASSDPGTGAYEQYF. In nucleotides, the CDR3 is TGTGCCAGCAGTGACCCCGGGACAGGGGCCTACGAGCAGTACTTC.

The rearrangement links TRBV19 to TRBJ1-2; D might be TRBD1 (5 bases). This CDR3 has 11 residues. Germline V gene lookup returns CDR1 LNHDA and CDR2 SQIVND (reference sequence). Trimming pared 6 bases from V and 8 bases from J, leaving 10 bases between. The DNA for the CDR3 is TGTGCCAGTAGGGGCAGGGAAGGCTACACCTTC. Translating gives CASRGREGYTF.

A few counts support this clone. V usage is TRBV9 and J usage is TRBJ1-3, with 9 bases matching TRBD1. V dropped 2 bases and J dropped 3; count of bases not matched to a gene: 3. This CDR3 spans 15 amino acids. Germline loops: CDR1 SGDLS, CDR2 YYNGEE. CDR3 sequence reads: CASSVGQGNGNTIYF. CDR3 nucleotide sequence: TGTGCCAGCAGCGTCGGACAGGGGAATGGAAACACCATATATTTT.

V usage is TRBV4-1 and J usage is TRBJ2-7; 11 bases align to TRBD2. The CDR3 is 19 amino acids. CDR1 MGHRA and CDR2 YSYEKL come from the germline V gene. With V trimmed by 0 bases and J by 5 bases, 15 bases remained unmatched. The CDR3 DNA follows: TGCGCCAGCAGCCAAGATCCCCCTTCTTTAGCGGGGGGGAAAAACGAGCAGTACTTC. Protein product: CASSQDPPSLAGGKNEQYF.

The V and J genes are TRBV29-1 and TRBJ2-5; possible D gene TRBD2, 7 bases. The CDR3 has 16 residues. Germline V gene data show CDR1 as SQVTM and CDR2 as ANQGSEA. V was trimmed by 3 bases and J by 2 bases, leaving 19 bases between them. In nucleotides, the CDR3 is TGCAGCGTTGATGCCAGGGGAGGGAGGGAGCAAGAGACCCAGTACTTC. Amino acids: CSVDARGGREQETQYF.